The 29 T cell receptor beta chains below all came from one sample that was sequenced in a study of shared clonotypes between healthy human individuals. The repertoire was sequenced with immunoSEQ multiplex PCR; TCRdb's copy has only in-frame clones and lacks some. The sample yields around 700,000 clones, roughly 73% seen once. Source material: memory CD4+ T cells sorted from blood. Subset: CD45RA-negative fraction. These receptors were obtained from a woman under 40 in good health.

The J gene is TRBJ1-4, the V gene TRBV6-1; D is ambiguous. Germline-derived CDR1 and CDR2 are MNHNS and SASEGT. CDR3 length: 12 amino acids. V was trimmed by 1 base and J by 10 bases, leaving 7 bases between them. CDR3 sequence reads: CASSEGFGKLFF. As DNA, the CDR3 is TGTGCCAGCAGTGAAGGATTCGGAAAACTGTTTTTT.

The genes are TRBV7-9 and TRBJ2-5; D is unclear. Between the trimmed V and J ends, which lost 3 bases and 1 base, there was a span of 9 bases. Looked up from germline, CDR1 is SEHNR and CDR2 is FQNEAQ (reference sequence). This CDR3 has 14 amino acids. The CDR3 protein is CASSFPGSQETQYF. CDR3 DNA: TGTGCCAGCAGCTTCCCGGGCAGCCAAGAGACCCAGTACTTC.

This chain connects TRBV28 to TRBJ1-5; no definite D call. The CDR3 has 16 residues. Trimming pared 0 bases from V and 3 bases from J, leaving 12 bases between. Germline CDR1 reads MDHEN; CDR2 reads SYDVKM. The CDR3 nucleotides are TGTGCCAGCAGTTTATGGGGTCGGGGATCCAATCAGCCCCAGCATTTT. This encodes CASSLWGRGSNQPQHF.

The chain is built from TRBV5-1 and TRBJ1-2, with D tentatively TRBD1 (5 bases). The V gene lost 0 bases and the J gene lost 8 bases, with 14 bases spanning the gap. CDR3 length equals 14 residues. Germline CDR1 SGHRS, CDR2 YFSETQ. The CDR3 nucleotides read TGCGCCAGCAGCTTGGAGGGAGGGCAGGGAGGCTACACCTTC. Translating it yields CASSLEGGQGGYTF.

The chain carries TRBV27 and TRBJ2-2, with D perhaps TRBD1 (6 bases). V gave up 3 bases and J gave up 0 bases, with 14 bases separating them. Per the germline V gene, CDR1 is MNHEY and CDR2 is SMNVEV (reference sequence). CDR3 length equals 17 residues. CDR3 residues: CASSFGLTGTNTGELFF. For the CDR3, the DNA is TGTGCCAGCAGTTTCGGTCTAACAGGGACGAACACCGGGGAGCTGTTTTTT.

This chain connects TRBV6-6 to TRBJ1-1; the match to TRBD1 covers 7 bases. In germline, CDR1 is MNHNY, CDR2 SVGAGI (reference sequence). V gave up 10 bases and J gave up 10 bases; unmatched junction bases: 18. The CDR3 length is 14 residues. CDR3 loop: CATLGPTGAGGAFF. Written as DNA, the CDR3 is TGTGCCACACTGGGGCCAACAGGGGCCGGTGGAGCTTTCTTT.

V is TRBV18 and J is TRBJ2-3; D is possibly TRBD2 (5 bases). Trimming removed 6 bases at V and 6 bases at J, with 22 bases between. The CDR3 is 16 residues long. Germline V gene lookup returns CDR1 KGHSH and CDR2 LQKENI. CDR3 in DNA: TGTGCCAGCTCTCCTATGACTGGGAGAGCGCCGGATACGCAGTATTTT. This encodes CASSPMTGRAPDTQYF.

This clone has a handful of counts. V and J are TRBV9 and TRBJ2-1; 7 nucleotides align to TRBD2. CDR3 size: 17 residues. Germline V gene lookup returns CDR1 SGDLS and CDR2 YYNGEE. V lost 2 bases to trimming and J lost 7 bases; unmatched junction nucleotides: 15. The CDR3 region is CASSVGGGPSASNEQFF. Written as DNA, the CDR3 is TGTGCCAGCAGCGTCGGGGGAGGGCCCTCGGCCAGTAATGAGCAGTTCTTC.

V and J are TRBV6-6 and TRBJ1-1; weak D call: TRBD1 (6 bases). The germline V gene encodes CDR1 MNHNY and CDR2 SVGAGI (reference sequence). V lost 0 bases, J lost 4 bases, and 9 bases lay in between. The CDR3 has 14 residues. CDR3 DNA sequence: TGTGCCAGCAGTTACTCGAGAGGGGGCACTGAAGCTTTCTTT. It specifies CASSYSRGGTEAFF.

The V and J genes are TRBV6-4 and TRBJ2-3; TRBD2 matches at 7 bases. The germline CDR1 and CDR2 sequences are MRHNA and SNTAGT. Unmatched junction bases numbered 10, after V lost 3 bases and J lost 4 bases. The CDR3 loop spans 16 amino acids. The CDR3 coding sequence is TGTGCCAGCAGTGAAATGGCGGGAGATTCGTCAGATACGCAGTATTTT. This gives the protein CASSEMAGDSSDTQYF.

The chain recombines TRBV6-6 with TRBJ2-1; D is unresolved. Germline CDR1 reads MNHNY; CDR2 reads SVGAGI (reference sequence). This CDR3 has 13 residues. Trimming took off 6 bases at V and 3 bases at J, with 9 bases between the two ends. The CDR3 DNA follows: TGTGCCAGCAGCCTCCCCGGCTACAATGAGCAGTTCTTC. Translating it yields CASSLPGYNEQFF.

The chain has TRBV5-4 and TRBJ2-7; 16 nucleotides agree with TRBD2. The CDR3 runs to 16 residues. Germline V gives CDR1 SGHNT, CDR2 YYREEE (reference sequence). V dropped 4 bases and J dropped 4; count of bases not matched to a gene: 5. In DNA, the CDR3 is TGTGCCAGCAGCCCGGGGGGACTAGCGGGAGGGTACGAGCAGTACTTC. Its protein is CASSPGGLAGGYEQYF.

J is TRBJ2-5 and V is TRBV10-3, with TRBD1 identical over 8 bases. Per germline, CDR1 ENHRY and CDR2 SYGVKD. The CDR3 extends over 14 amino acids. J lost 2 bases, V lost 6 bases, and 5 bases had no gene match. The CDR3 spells CAIRQGDRQETQYF. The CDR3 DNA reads TGTGCCATCAGACAGGGGGACAGACAAGAGACCCAGTACTTC.

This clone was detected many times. The CDR3 DNA reads as TGTGCCAGCAGCTCTGGCTGGGAAGGCTATGGCTACACCTTC. Amino acids: CASSSGWEGYGYTF. V usage is TRBV5-6 and J usage is TRBJ1-2; D is unclear. This CDR3 contains 14 residues. In germline, CDR1 is SGHDT, CDR2 YYEEEE. Trimming removed 3 bases from V and 4 bases from J, with 13 bases in between.

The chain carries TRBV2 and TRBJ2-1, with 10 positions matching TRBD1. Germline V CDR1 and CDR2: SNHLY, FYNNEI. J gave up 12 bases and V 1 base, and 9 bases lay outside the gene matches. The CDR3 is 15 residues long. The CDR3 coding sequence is TGTGCCAGCAGTGAAGAGGGACAGGGGCCGTCCACGCAGTTCTTC. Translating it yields CASSEEGQGPSTQFF.

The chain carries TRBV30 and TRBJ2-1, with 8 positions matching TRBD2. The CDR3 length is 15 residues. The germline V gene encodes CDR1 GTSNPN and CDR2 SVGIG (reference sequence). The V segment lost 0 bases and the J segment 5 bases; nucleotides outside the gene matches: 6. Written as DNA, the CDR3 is TGTGCCTGGAGTGTGGGCCTAGCGGGTCACAATGAGCAGTTCTTC. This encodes CAWSVGLAGHNEQFF.

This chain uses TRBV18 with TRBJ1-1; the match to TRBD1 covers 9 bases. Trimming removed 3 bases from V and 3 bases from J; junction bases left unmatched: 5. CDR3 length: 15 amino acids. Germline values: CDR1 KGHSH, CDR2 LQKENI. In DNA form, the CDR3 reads TGTGCCAGCTCACCCGGACAGGGGACCTACACTGAAGCTTTCTTT. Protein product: CASSPGQGTYTEAFF.

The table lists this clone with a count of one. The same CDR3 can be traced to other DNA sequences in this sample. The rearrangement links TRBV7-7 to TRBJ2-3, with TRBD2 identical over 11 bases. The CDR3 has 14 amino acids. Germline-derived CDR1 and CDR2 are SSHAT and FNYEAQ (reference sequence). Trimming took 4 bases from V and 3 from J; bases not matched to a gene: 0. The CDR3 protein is CASSSSGGTDTQYF. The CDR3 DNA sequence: TGTGCCAGCAGCTCTAGCGGGGGGACAGATACGCAGTATTTT.

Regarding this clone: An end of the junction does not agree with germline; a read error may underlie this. In nucleotides, the CDR3 is TGTGCCAGCAGTAACTTCTACAGGGGAAACGAGCAGTACTTC. The encoded protein is CASSNFYRGNEQYF. The rearrangement uses TRBV19 and TRBJ2-7; 7 bases map to TRBD1. The germline gives CDR1 LNHDA, CDR2 SQIVND (reference sequence). This CDR3 has 14 residues.

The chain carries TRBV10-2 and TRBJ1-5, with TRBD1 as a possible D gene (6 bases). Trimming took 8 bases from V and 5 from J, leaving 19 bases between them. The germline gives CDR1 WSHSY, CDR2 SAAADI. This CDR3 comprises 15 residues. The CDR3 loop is CASSVRAGDYQPQHF. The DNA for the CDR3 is TGCGCCAGCTCTGTAAGAGCAGGGGACTATCAGCCCCAGCATTTT.

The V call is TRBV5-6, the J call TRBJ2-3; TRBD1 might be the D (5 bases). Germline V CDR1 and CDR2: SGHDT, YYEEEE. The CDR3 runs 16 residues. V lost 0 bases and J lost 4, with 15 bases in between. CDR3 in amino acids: CASSLGSGHQADTQYF. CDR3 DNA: TGTGCCAGCAGCTTGGGTTCCGGACATCAGGCAGATACGCAGTATTTT.

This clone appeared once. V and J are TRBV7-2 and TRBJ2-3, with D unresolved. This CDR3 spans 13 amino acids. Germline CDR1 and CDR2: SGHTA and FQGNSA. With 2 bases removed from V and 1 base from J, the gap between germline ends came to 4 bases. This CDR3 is CASSLSGTDTQYF. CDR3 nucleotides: TGTGCCAGCAGCTTATCCGGCACAGATACGCAGTATTTT.

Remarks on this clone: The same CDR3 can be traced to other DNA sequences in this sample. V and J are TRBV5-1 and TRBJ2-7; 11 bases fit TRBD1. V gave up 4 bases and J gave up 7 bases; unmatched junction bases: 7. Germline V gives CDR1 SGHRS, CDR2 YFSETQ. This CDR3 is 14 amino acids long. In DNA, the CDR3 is TGCGCCAGCAGCACCGGGACAGGGGGATTAGAGCAGTACTTC. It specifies CASSTGTGGLEQYF.

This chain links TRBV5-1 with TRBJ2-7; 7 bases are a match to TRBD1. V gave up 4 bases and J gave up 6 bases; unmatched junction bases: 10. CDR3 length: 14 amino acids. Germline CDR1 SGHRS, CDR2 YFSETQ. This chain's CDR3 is CASSPGTAIGEQYF. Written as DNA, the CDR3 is TGCGCCAGCAGCCCTGGGACAGCGATTGGCGAGCAGTACTTC.

The CDR3, as DNA: TGCGCCAGCAGCTTGTGGGCTAGCGGGCCCACAGATACGCAGTATTTT. It specifies CASSLWASGPTDTQYF. The rearrangement joins TRBV5-1 to TRBJ2-3; 8 bases agree with TRBD2. The V gene end was trimmed by 1 base and the J gene end by 2 bases; junction bases not matched to a gene: 6. Germline V lookup: CDR1 SGHRS, CDR2 YFSETQ. The CDR3 is made up of 16 amino acids.

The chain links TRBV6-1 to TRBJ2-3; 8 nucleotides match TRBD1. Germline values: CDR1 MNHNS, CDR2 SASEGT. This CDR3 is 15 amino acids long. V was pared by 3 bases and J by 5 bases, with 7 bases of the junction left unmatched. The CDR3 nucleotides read TGTGCCAGCAGTGACCCGGACAGGGTGATAGATACGCAGTATTTT. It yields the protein CASSDPDRVIDTQYF.

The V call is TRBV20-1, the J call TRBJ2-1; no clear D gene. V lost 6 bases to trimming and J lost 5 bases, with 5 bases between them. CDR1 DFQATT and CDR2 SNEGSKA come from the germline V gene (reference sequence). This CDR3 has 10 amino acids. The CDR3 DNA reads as TGCAGTGCCATGGACAATGAGCAGTTCTTC. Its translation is CSAMDNEQFF.

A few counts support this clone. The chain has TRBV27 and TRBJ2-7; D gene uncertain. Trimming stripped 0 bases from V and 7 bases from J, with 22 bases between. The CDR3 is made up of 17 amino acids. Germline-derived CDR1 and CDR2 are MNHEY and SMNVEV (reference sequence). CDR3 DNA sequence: TGTGCCAGCAGTTTATCGAGAAGGGCTCCCTCCCTAGAAGAGCAGTACTTC. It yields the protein CASSLSRRAPSLEEQYF.

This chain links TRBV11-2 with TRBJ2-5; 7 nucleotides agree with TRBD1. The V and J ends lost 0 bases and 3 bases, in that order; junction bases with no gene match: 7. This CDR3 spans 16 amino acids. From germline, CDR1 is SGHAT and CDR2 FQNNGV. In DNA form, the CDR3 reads TGTGCCAGCAGCTTAGACGCGTCGGACAGGAAAGAGACCCAGTACTTC. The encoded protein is CASSLDASDRKETQYF. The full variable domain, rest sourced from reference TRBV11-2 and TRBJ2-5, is EAGVAQSPRYKIIEKRQSVAFWCNPISGHATLYWYQQILGQGPKLLIQFQNNGVVDDSQLPKDRFSAERLKGVDSTLKIQPAKLEDSAVYLCASSLDASDRKETQYFGPGTRLLVL.